The next 23 T cell receptor beta chains were all read from a single sample in a study of blood T cell repertoires in COVID-19 (dated by TCRdb to 2020 to 2022). Library preparation was by the immunoSEQ multiplex PCR assay. The table comes from immuneACCESS by way of TCRdb, which keeps in-frame sequences with V and J called. Part of the clones is missing from these tables; in studies checked, under half for an unresolved V gene and the rest for unknown reasons. The sample contains more than 25,000 clones, approximately 90% of them found a single time. The leading ten clones occupy approximately 2.8% of the sample. The specimen sequenced was peripheral blood. Every receptor here comes from a human donor in a cohort sampled during active COVID-19.

Here the CDR3 reads CASRRNTGGLWDTGELFF. In nucleotides, the CDR3 is TGCGCCAGCAGAAGGAACACAGGGGGATTGTGGGACACCGGGGAGCTGTTTTTT. V gene TRBV5-1 combines with J gene TRBJ2-2, with 8 bases that match TRBD1. Trimming took 5 bases from V and 3 from J; bases not matched to a gene: 15. The CDR3 spans 18 residues. The germline CDR1 and CDR2 sequences are SGHRS and YFSETQ.

The chain uses TRBV9 and TRBJ1-6; D unresolved. This CDR3 has 16 residues. Trimming left V 0 bases short and J 0 bases short, with 7 bases between. Germline V CDR1 and CDR2: SGDLS, YYNGEE. CDR3: CASSVEPSSYNSPLHF. As DNA, the CDR3 is TGTGCCAGCAGCGTAGAGCCGAGCTCCTATAATTCACCCCTCCACTTT.

V gene TRBV28 combines with J gene TRBJ2-1, with 7 bases identical to TRBD1. Germline V gives CDR1 MDHEN, CDR2 SYDVKM. This CDR3 region has 15 residues. Germline trimming cut 3 bases from V and 3 bases from J; bases unmatched to any gene: 5. CDR3 sequence reads: CASSLAGGIYNEQFF. DNA for the CDR3: TGTGCCAGCAGTTTGGCAGGGGGTATCTACAATGAGCAGTTCTTC.

The chain has TRBV5-1 and TRBJ2-7; 8 bases are shared with TRBD1. V trimming: 4 bases; J trimming: 4 bases; junction bases outside the gene matches: 7. CDR3 length: 14 amino acids. The germline CDR1 and CDR2 sequences are SGHRS and YFSETQ. The CDR3 nucleotides are TGCGCCAGCAGCCCTGGACAGGGTCTGTACGAGCAGTACTTC. This codes for CASSPGQGLYEQYF.

The V gene is TRBV29-1, the J gene TRBJ2-7; 7 bases map to TRBD2. The CDR3 runs 12 residues. V lost 3 bases and J lost 6; bases outside the gene matches: 5. Germline V gives CDR1 SQVTM, CDR2 ANQGSEA. The CDR3 is CSVEAGAGEQYF. CDR3 DNA: TGCAGCGTTGAGGCGGGAGCTGGCGAGCAGTACTTC.

The gene calls are TRBV4-1 and TRBJ1-2; D call uncertain. V was shortened by 1 base and J by 3 bases, with 12 bases between the two germline ends. The CDR3 contains 15 residues. Germline CDR1 and CDR2: MGHRA and YSYEKL. As DNA, the CDR3 is TGCGCCAGCAGCCAAGGTGAGGGAGAGGACTATGGCTACACCTTC. It specifies CASSQGEGEDYGYTF.

CDR3 amino acids: CATSAGRLAGVYEQFF. The CDR3 bases are TGTGCCACCAGCGCCGGCCGACTAGCGGGAGTATATGAGCAGTTCTTC. The rearrangement uses TRBV15 and TRBJ2-1; 12 nucleotides match TRBD2. Germline-derived CDR1 and CDR2 are LNHNV and YYDKDF (reference sequence). The CDR3 has 16 amino acids. J was trimmed by 8 bases and V by 5 bases; bases with no gene match: 10.

V and J are TRBV2 and TRBJ2-7; 7 nucleotides match TRBD1. Losses at the gene ends were 6 bases for V and 6 bases for J; bases not matched to a gene: 5. The CDR3 is made up of 12 amino acids. Germline-derived CDR1 and CDR2 are SNHLY and FYNNEI. The CDR3 DNA sequence: TGTGCCAGCAGAAGACAGGGTACCGAGCAGTACTTC. This translates into CASRRQGTEQYF.

This rearrangement joins TRBV30 to TRBJ1-4, with unresolved D. The CDR3 loop spans 15 amino acids. Between the trimmed V and J ends, which lost 4 bases and 2 bases, there was a span of 14 bases. Germline V CDR1 and CDR2: GTSNPN, SVGIG (reference sequence). The CDR3 loop reads CAWTREDRTNEKLFF. The CDR3 nucleotides are TGTGCCTGGACCCGGGAGGATCGGACTAATGAAAAACTGTTTTTT.

This clone was counted only a few times. The chain employs TRBV7-9 and TRBJ1-3, with a possible D match to TRBD1 (6 bases). With 5 bases removed from V and 0 bases from J, the gap between germline ends came to 14 bases. Per the germline V gene, CDR1 is SEHNR and CDR2 is FQNEAQ (reference sequence). The CDR3 runs 16 residues. CDR3: CASSAPTGSSGNTIYF. CDR3 coding DNA: TGTGCCAGCAGCGCCCCTACAGGGAGCTCTGGAAACACCATATATTTT.

CDR3 amino acids: CAISGQELQGSNIQYF. CDR3 nucleotide sequence: TGTGCCATCAGTGGGCAAGAACTCCAGGGGAGCAACATTCAGTACTTC. The rearrangement uses TRBV10-3 and TRBJ2-4, with D possibly matching TRBD1 (6 bases). The CDR3 extends over 16 amino acids. Germline V gene data show CDR1 as ENHRY and CDR2 as SYGVKD. V shed 4 bases and J shed 7 bases, with 20 bases lying between them.

The chain has TRBV27 and TRBJ1-2; a weak D match, TRBD1 (5 bases). In germline, CDR1 is MNHEY, CDR2 SMNVEV (reference sequence). This CDR3 is 12 amino acids long. V was cut by 6 bases and J by 8 bases, with 13 bases left in between. The CDR3 protein is CASRGTGGGYTF. Written as DNA, the CDR3 is TGTGCCAGCAGGGGAACAGGCGGAGGCTACACCTTC.

This sequence joins TRBV5-6 and TRBJ1-1; D is unresolved. The V end lost 0 bases, the J end lost 1 base, and 10 bases lay between the germline ends. Germline CDR1 is SGHDT and CDR2 is YYEEEE. This CDR3 is built from 15 residues. CDR3 DNA: TGTGCCAGCAGCTTGGCCCGTTTCAGGAACACTGAAGCTTTCTTT. This gives the protein CASSLARFRNTEAFF.

The rearrangement joins TRBV18 to TRBJ2-7; D remains unclear. The ends were cut back, 3 bases at V and 2 bases at J, with 17 bases in the middle. Germline V gene data show CDR1 as KGHSH and CDR2 as LQKENI. CDR3 size: 16 residues. The CDR3 protein is CASSPSLADKAYEQYF. CDR3 sequence (DNA): TGTGCCAGCTCACCGAGCCTCGCAGACAAGGCCTACGAGCAGTACTTC.

This clone has a single count. The chain couples TRBV19 to TRBJ2-5; 9 bases are shared with TRBD2. Looked up from germline, CDR1 is LNHDA and CDR2 is SQIVND (reference sequence). The CDR3 is 15 residues long. V shed 3 bases and J 4 bases; nucleotides not matched to a gene: 6. This CDR3 reads CASSISGGGGETQYF. As DNA, the CDR3 is TGTGCCAGTAGTATTTCTGGCGGGGGGGGAGAGACCCAGTACTTC.

This chain uses TRBV5-1 with TRBJ2-7; 9 bases align to TRBD2. The length of the CDR3 is 15 residues. The germline CDR1 and CDR2 sequences are SGHRS and YFSETQ. With 3 bases clipped from V and 2 bases from J, the junction kept 6 bases outside the gene matches. CDR3: CASSSDPSGAYEQYF. The CDR3 region has the DNA TGCGCCAGCAGCTCGGACCCTAGCGGGGCCTACGAGCAGTACTTC. The variable domain in full, completed from reference TRBV5-1 and TRBJ2-7, reads KAGVTQTPRYLIKTRGQQVTLSCSPISGHRSVSWYQQTPGQGLQFLFEYFSETQRNKGNFPGRFSGRQFSNSRSEMNVSTLELGDSALYLCASSSDPSGAYEQYFGPGTRLTVT.

This clone was seen more than once but under ten times. The DNA of the CDR3 is TGCAGCGCGCTCCGGACAGGGCAGCAGTTCTTC. It encodes CSALRTGQQFF. The gene calls are TRBV29-1 and TRBJ2-1; 8 bases are a match to TRBD1. Germline V gene data show CDR1 as SQVTM and CDR2 as ANQGSEA. This CDR3 is built from 11 residues. The trim removed 7 bases at V and 11 bases at J, leaving 7 bases unmatched.

The rearrangement links TRBV6-5 to TRBJ2-3; 8 positions match TRBD2. The V gene end was trimmed by 1 base and the J gene end by 5 bases; junction bases not matched to a gene: 5. Germline V gene data show CDR1 as MNHEY and CDR2 as SVGAGI. The CDR3 totals 15 residues. The CDR3 nucleotides are TGTGCCAGCAGTTACTTAGCGGGAACCAGAGATACGCAGTATTTT. As protein: CASSYLAGTRDTQYF.

The gene calls are TRBV5-4 and TRBJ2-1; D may be TRBD2 (5 bases). Germline CDR1 reads SGHNT; CDR2 reads YYREEE (reference sequence). The CDR3 runs to 14 residues. Trimming shortened V by 3 bases and J by 5 bases, and 12 bases separated the two germline ends. CDR3 sequence (DNA): TGTGCCAGCAGCTCACGGACTGGGGACAATGAGCAGTTCTTC. This codes for CASSSRTGDNEQFF.

The chain combines TRBV18 with TRBJ2-1; D is perhaps TRBD1 (6 bases). This CDR3 contains 14 residues. Germline CDR1 KGHSH, CDR2 LQKENI. Trimming removed 6 bases from V and 7 bases from J, with 16 bases in between. The CDR3: CASSANTQGNEQFF. The CDR3 DNA sequence: TGTGCCAGCTCCGCAAATACACAGGGAAATGAGCAGTTCTTC.

In its sample, this clone was seen once. This rearrangement joins TRBV11-2 to TRBJ2-1, with a weak D call TRBD2 (5 bases). V was trimmed by 5 bases and J by 5 bases, leaving 16 bases between them. CDR1 and CDR2 (germline): SGHAT, FQNNGV. The CDR3 totals 15 residues. The CDR3 region has the DNA TGTGCCAGCAGCCCCCGGGAAGCGGATGACAATGAGCAGTTCTTC. Translated, it gives CASSPREADDNEQFF.

The genes are TRBV6-5 and TRBJ2-1; D is perhaps TRBD2 (5 bases). Between the trimmed V and J ends, which lost 5 bases and 4 bases, there was a span of 15 bases. There are 15 residues in the CDR3. Per germline, CDR1 MNHEY and CDR2 SVGAGI. CDR3 coding DNA: TGTGCCAGCAGTCGGACGGGGAGCCCTTACAATGAGCAGTTCTTC. The encoded protein is CASSRTGSPYNEQFF.

The chain has TRBV3-1 (or the pseudogene TRBV3-2) and TRBJ2-7, with 11 bases fitting TRBD2. Germline CDR1 reads LGHDT; CDR2 reads YNNKEL (reference sequence). J was trimmed by 4 bases and V by 1 base; bases with no gene match: 9. This CDR3 region has 17 residues. CDR3 amino acids: CASSQGFVAGGGYEQYF. The CDR3 DNA follows: TGTGCCAGCAGCCAAGGCTTCGTAGCGGGAGGGGGGTACGAGCAGTACTTC.